The 11 T cell receptor beta chains given below trace back to one sample, sequenced in a study of cytomegalovirus exposure and HLA in healthy donors. PCR was performed using 60 Vbeta and 13 Jbeta primers. Measured with immunoSEQ multiplex PCR; TCRdb has only the in-frame clones, and not every one. The sample lists about 140,000 clones, around 75% occurring once. The source material was PBMCs. Receptors originate from a woman aged 25 to 39 in good health and CMV-seronegative.

A few counts support this clone. This sequence joins TRBV6-5 and TRBJ1-6, with 9 bases identical to TRBD1. The CDR3 spans 14 residues. The J segment lost 14 bases and the V segment lost 6 bases, leaving 11 bases of the junction unmatched. Germline V gene lookup returns CDR1 MNHEY and CDR2 SVGAGI. CDR3 coding DNA: TGTGCCAGCAGCCGGGACAGGGAATCGCTAGCCCTCCACTTT. It specifies CASSRDRESLALHF.

This clone was seen a handful of times. Other DNA sequences from this sample encode an identical CDR3 as well. The J gene is TRBJ1-2, the V gene TRBV5-1; no firm D call. Trimming left V 0 bases short and J 4 bases short, with 4 bases between. This CDR3 is built from 12 residues. From germline, CDR1 is SGHRS and CDR2 YFSETQ. CDR3 region: CASSLDSYGYTF. As DNA, the CDR3 is TGCGCCAGCAGCTTGGACAGCTATGGCTACACCTTC.

This clone was seen many times. The chain links TRBV4-1 to TRBJ2-1; TRBD1 matches at 9 bases. This CDR3 comprises 16 residues. V lost 3 bases and J lost 4; bases outside the gene matches: 7. Germline assignment: CDR1 MGHRA and CDR2 YSYEKL. For the CDR3, the DNA is TGCGCCAGCAGCCAGGTTACAGGGGGCCTATACAATGAGCAGTTCTTC. Its translation is CASSQVTGGLYNEQFF.

This chain connects TRBV5-6 to TRBJ2-5; 7 bases line up with TRBD2. The V gene's germline CDR1 is SGHDT and CDR2 YYEEEE. J lost 5 bases, V lost 4 bases, and 11 bases had no gene match. This CDR3 region has 15 residues. The CDR3 protein is CASSPGWGGGETQYF. As DNA, the CDR3 is TGTGCCAGCAGCCCCGGGTGGGGGGGAGGCGAGACCCAGTACTTC. Drawing the rest from reference TRBV5-6 and TRBJ2-5, the complete variable domain is DAGVTQSPTHLIKTRGQQVTLRCSPKSGHDTVSWYQQALGQGPQFIFQYYEEEERQRGNFPDRFSGHQFPNYSSELNVNALLLGDSALYLCASSPGWGGGETQYFGPGTRLLVL.

The rearrangement joins TRBV30 to TRBJ1-5; D is perhaps TRBD1 (5 bases). The CDR3 runs to 13 residues. Trimming left V 1 base short and J 7 bases short, with 11 bases between. Germline V gene data show CDR1 as GTSNPN and CDR2 as SVGIG (reference sequence). CDR3 protein: CAWSGGDSQPQHF. The CDR3 DNA follows: TGTGCCTGGAGTGGAGGAGACAGCCAGCCCCAGCATTTT.

CDR3: CASSYNRDSYEQYV. CDR3 coding DNA: TGTGCCAGCAGTTACAATAGGGACAGCTACGAGCAGTACGTC. The rearrangement links TRBV6-5 to TRBJ2-7, with 7 bases lining up with TRBD1. The CDR3 is 14 amino acids. Germline V CDR1 and CDR2: MNHEY, SVGAGI. Trimming removed 2 bases from V and 3 bases from J; junction bases left unmatched: 4.

The sample holds a few counts of this clone. V usage is TRBV4-1 and J usage is TRBJ2-5; 12 bases are shared with TRBD1. Germline CDR1 and CDR2: MGHRA and YSYEKL. The CDR3 totals 15 residues. The V segment lost 4 bases and the J segment 5 bases; nucleotides outside the gene matches: 5. The CDR3 loop reads CASSRGTGGGETQYF. The CDR3, as DNA: TGCGCCAGCAGCCGCGGGACAGGGGGCGGTGAGACCCAGTACTTC.

This chain links TRBV30 with TRBJ2-6, with TRBD1 matching 10 bases. The germline V gene encodes CDR1 GTSNPN and CDR2 SVGIG (reference sequence). V gave up 7 bases and J gave up 1 base; unmatched junction bases: 10. The CDR3 has 17 residues. The CDR3 spells CAFYRDRGRSGANVLTF. Written as DNA, the CDR3 is TGTGCCTTTTACCGGGACAGGGGACGTTCTGGGGCCAACGTCCTGACTTTC.

The genes are TRBV29-1 and TRBJ1-2, with TRBD1 identical over 7 bases. The CDR3 runs 12 residues. With 7 bases clipped from V and 6 bases from J, the junction kept 8 bases outside the gene matches. Germline assignment: CDR1 SQVTM and CDR2 ANQGSEA. The DNA for the CDR3 is TGCAGCGGACGACAGGGCGTGCATGGCTACACCTTC. Protein sequence: CSGRQGVHGYTF.

The chain links TRBV28 to TRBJ2-7; 9 nucleotides match TRBD1. The V gene's germline CDR1 is MDHEN and CDR2 SYDVKM. This CDR3 region has 14 residues. Trimming at V came to 4 bases and at J to 6 bases, leaving 7 bases not matched to a gene. In DNA form, the CDR3 reads TGTGCCAGCAGTTCCCGGGACAGGGTCGGCGAGCAGTACGTC. It translates to CASSSRDRVGEQYV.

This rearrangement joins TRBV6-5 to TRBJ2-7; D is perhaps TRBD2 (7 bases). This CDR3 has 13 amino acids. The V gene's germline CDR1 is MNHEY and CDR2 SVGAGI. Trimming took 6 bases from V and 6 from J, leaving 15 bases between them. As DNA, the CDR3 is TGTGCCAGCAGCCGGGGGGCCGCATCCGAGCAGTACGTC. Translated: CASSRGAASEQYV.